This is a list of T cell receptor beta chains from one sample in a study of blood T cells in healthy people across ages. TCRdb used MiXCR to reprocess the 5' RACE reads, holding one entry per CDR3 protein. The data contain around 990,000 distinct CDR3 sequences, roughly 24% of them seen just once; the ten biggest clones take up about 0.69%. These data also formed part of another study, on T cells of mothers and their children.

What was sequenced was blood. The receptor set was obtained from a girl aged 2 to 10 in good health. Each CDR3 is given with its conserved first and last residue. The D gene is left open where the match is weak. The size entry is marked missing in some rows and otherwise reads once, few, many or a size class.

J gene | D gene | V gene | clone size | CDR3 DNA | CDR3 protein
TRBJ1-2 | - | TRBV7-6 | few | TGTGCCAGCAGCCCGACCACGACTGGGACCCCAGCTAACTATGGCTACACCTTC | CASSPTTTGTPANYGYTF
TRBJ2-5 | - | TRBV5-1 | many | TGCGCCAGTTCGGGGTCGGGCCAAGAGACCCAGTACTTC | CASSGSGQETQYF
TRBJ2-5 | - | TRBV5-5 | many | TGTGCCAGCAGCTTGGACTTTCGATACTCAGGAGCAGAAGAGACCCAGTACTTC | CASSLDFRYSGAEETQYF
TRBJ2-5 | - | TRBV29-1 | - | TGCAGCGTTGAAGGCTCCCACTCGGGGTTAGAGGAGACCCAGTACTTC | CSVEGSHSGLEETQYF
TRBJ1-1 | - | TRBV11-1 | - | TGTGCCAGCAGCTTAGCGCAGTCATGGGAAGCTTACTTT | CASSLAQSWEAYF
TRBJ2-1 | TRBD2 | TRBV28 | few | TGTGCCAGCATGGGGCTAGCGGGAGGCAATGAGCAGTTCTTC | CASMGLAGGNEQFF
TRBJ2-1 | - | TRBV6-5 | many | TGTGCCAGCAGTTACTCCACCTACAATGAGCAGTTCTTC | CASSYSTYNEQFF
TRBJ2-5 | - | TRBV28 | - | TGTGCCAGCAGTTTCCTATCGGGGACCCAGTACTTC | CASSFLSGTQYF
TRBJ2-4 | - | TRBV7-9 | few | TGTGCCAGCAGCCCACCAACAGGCCCGGTATACGCCAAAAACATTCAGTACTTC | CASSPPTGPVYAKNIQYF
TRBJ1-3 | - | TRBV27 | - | TGTGCCAGCAGCCTTGACAGTGCCTCTGGAAACACCATATATTTT | CASSLDSASGNTIYF
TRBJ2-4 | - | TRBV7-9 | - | TGTGCCAGCAGCCCGGGGGATGGTAAAGCCAAAAACATTCAGTACTTC | CASSPGDGKAKNIQYF
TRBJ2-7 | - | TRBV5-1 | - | TGCGCCAGCAGCTTGATGGCCACGGAAAGCTACGAGCAGTACTTC | CASSLMATESYEQYF
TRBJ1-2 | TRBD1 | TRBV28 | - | TGTGCCAGCAGTTACAGGGGGCTTTGGGATGGCTACACCTTC | CASSYRGLWDGYTF
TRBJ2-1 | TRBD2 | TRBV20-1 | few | TGCAGTGCCCCCGCCGAACTAGCGGGGGGCGATGAGCAGTTCTTC | CSAPAELAGGDEQFF
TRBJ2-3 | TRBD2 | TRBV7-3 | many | TGTGCCAGCAGTCTAACTAGCGGGAGCGGGGATACGCAGTATTTT | CASSLTSGSGDTQYF
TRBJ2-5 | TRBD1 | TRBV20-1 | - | TGCAGTGCAACAGACAGGGTTTGGACCGAAGAGACCCAGTACTTC | CSATDRVWTEETQYF
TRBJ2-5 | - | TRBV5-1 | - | TGCGCCAGCAGCTTGGCTCAGGGGACCCAGTACTTC | CASSLAQGTQYF
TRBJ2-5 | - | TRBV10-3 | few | TGTGCCATCAGTGATTCCAGTACCGAAGAGACCCAGTACTTC | CAISDSSTEETQYF
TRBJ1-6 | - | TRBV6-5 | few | TGTGCCAGCAGTTACTCGATGGGTCCGGAGGGACCCCTCCACTTT | CASSYSMGPEGPLHF
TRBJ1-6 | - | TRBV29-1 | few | TGCAGCGTTGAGGAAGGAGATAATTCACCCCTCCACTTT | CSVEEGDNSPLHF
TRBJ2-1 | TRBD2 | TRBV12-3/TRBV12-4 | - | TGTGCCAGCAGTCCCGGGGAACTAGCGGGGCAGTTCTTC | CASSPGELAGQFF
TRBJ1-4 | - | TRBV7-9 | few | TGTGCCAGCAGCTTATCTCGGGGGTTGAGTGAAAAACTGTTTTTT | CASSLSRGLSEKLFF
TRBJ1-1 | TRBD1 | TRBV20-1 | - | TGCAGTGCTAGAGATTGGGACAGAGTCCATGGCACTGAAGCTTTCTTT | CSARDWDRVHGTEAFF